This T cell receptor (beta chain) was identified in a study of response to subunit inactivated influenza vaccine. TCRdb re-called the RT-PCR reads with MiXCR, one entry per CDR3 protein. This sample yields about 500,000 distinct CDR3 sequences, of which over 10% are seen a single time; 10% to 15% belongs to the top ten. This clonotype was counted a single time. This receptor was obtained from a man aged 45-65 years who received an inactivated influenza vaccine. The sequenced sample was PBMCs from blood, obtained roughly 46 days after vaccination.

Here the CDR3 reads CASSKQGPDTQYF. The CDR3 nucleotides read TGTGCCAGTAGTAAACAGGGGCCAGATACGCAGTATTTT. V and J are TRBV19 and TRBJ2-3; the match to TRBD1 covers 7 bases. The CDR3 runs to 13 residues. V gave up 4 bases and J gave up 4 bases; unmatched junction bases: 2. Germline lookup yields CDR1 LNHDA and CDR2 SQIVND (reference sequence).